Reported below is one T cell receptor (beta chain). The target antigen is unknown. This sample was taken from a study of shared clonotypes between healthy human individuals. Study background: A donor's plate count was three for CD4 naive and three for CD4 memory; CD8 naive had two and CD8 memory one. Study outcomes and limitations: Rarefaction indicated that sorted-subset sequencing remained incomplete although depth was large. The represented genetic and exposure-history diversity was limited by the small number of donors.

Per the germline V gene, CDR1 is MDHEN and CDR2 is SYDVKM. The J segment lost 5 bases and the V segment lost 4 bases, leaving 3 bases of the junction unmatched. The CDR3 extends over 13 amino acids. Method: immunoSEQ multiplex PCR; TCRdb's copy keeps in-frame clones and lacks some. The sample yields roughly 2.2 million clones, 92% seen once. The receptor's source is a man younger than 30 in good health. Some clones in this sample may be carry-over from other donors' samples. Sequenced: naive CD4+ T cells from PBMCs. Subset denoted: CD45RA+ positively selected. The rearrangement joins TRBV28 to TRBJ1-2, with 8 bases fitting TRBD1. The DNA of the CDR3 is TGTGCCAGCAGTTCCAGACAGGGGTATGGCTACACCTTC. Its translation: CASSSRQGYGYTF.